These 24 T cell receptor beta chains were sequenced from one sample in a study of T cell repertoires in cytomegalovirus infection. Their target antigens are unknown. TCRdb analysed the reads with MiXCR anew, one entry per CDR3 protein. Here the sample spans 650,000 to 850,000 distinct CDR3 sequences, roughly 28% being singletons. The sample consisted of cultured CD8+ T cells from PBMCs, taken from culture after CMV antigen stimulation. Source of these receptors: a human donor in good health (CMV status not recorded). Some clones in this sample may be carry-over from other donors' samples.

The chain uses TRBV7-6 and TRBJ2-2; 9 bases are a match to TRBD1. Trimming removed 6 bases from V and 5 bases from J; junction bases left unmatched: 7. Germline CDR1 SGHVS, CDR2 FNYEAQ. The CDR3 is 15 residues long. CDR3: CASRTWTGATGELFF. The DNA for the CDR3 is TGTGCCAGCAGAACTTGGACAGGGGCGACCGGGGAGCTGTTTTTT. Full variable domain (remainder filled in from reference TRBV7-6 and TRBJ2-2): GAGVSQSPRYKVTKRGQDVALRCDPISGHVSLYWYRQALGQGPEFLTYFNYEAQQDKSGLPNDRFSAERPEGSISTLTIQRTEQRDSAMYRCASRTWTGATGELFFGEGSRLTVL.

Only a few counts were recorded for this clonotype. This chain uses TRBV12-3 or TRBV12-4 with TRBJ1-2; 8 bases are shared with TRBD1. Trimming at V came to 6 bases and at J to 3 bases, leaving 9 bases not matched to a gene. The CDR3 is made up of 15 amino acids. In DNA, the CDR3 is TGTGCCAGCAGCCTGACAGGGGAGGCTGACTATGGCTACACCTTC. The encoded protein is CASSLTGEADYGYTF.

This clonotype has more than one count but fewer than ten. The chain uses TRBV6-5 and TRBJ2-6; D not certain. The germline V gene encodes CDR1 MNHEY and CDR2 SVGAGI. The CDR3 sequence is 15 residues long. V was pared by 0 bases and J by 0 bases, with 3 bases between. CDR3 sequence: CASSYSISGANVLTF. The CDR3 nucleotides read TGTGCCAGCAGTTACTCGATCTCTGGGGCCAACGTCCTGACTTTC.

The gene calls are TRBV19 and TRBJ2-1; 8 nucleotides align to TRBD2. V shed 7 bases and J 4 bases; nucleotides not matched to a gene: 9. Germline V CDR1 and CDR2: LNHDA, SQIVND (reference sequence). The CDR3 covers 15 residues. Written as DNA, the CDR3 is TGTGCCAGTATCGGGGGGGCCTCGGTTTACAATGAGCAGTTCTTC. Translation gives CASIGGASVYNEQFF.

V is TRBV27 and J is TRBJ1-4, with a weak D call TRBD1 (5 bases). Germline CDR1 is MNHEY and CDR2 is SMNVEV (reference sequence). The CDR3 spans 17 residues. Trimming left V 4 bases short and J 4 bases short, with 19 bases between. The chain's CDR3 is CASSSSPGLALNEKLFF. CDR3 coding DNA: TGTGCCAGCAGTTCATCTCCGGGACTTGCGCTTAATGAAAAACTGTTTTTT.

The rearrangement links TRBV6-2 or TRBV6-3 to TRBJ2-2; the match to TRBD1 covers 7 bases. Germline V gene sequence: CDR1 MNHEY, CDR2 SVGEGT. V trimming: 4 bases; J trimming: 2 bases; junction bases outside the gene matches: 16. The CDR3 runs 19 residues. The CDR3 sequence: CASSFTAGTEILNTGELFF. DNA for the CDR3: TGTGCCAGCAGTTTTACCGCAGGGACAGAGATCCTTAACACCGGGGAGCTGTTTTTT.

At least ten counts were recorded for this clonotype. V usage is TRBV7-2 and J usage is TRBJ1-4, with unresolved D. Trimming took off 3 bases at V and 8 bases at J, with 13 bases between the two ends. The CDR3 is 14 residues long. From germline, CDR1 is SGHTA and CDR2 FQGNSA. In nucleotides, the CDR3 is TGTGCCAGCAGCTTTCCCGGCCGGTGGGAAAAACTGTTTTTT. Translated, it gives CASSFPGRWEKLFF.

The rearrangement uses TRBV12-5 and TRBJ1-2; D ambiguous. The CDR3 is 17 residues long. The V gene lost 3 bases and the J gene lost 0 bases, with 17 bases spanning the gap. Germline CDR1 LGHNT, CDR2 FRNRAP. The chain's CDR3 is CASGFEAGDSTNYGYTF. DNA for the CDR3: TGTGCTAGTGGTTTTGAGGCAGGAGATTCGACTAACTATGGCTACACCTTC.

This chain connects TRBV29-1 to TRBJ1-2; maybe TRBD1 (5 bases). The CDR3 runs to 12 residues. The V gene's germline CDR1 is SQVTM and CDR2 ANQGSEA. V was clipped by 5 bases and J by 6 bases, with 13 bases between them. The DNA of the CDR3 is TGCAGCGTTCCGGGGGGTTCAGATGGCTACACCTTC. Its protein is CSVPGGSDGYTF.

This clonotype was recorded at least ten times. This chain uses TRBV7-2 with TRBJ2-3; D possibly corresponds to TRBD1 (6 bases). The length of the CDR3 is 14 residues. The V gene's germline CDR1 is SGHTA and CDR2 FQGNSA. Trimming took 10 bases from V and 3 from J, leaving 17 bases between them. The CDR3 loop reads CATSNGQYTDTQYF. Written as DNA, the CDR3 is TGTGCCACCAGTAACGGACAGTATACAGATACGCAGTATTTT.

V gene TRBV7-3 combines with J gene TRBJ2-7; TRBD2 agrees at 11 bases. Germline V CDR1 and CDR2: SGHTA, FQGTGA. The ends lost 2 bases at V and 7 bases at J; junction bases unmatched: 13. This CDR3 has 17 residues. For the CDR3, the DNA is TGTGCCAGCAGCTTAGTGTCGGCTAGCGGGGGGCCGGGGGAGCAGTACTTC. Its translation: CASSLVSASGGPGEQYF.

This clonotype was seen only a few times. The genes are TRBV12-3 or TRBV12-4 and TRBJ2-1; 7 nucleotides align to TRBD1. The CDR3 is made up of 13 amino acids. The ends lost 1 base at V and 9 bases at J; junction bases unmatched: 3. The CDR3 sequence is CASSLGGGGEQFF. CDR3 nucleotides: TGTGCCAGCAGTTTAGGAGGGGGCGGTGAGCAGTTCTTC.

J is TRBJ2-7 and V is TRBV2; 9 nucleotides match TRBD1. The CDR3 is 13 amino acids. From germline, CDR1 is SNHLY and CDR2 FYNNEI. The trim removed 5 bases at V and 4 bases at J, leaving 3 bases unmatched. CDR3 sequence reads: CASSRTGEYEQYV. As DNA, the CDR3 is TGTGCCAGCAGTAGGACAGGGGAATACGAGCAGTACGTC.

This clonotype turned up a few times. The CDR3 region has the DNA TGTGCCAGCAGCTTTCTAAAGAACTATGGCTACACCTTC. As protein: CASSFLKNYGYTF. The chain recombines TRBV7-8 with TRBJ1-2, with D unclear. The CDR3 extends over 13 amino acids. CDR1 and CDR2 (germline): SGHVS, FQNEAQ. V was trimmed by 3 bases and J by 2 bases, leaving 7 bases between them.

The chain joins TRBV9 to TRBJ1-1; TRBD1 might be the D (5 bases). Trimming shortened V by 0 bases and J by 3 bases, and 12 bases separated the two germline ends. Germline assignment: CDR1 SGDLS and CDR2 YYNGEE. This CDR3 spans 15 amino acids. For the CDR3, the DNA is TGTGCCAGCAGCGTAGTGAGCCGGGGGGACACTGAAGCTTTCTTT. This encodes CASSVVSRGDTEAFF.

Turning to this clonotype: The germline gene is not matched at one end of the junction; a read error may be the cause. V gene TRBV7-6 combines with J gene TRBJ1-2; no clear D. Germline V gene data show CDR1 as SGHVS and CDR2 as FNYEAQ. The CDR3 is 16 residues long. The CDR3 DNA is TGTGTCAGCAGCTCCCCGGTGACTTGGAATATCGATGGCTACACCTTC. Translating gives CVSSSPVTWNIDGYTF.

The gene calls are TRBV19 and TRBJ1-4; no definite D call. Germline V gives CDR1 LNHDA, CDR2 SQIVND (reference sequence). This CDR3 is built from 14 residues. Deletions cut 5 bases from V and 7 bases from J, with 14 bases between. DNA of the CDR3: TGTGCCAGTAGTGCAATGATAAACGCTGAAAAACTGTTTTTT. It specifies CASSAMINAEKLFF.

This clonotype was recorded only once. Here the CDR3 DNA reads TGTGCCACCAGACCGAACACCGGGGAGCTGTTTTTT. Its protein product is CATRPNTGELFF. V and J are TRBV24-1 and TRBJ2-2; the D is unclear. The CDR3 has 12 amino acids. In germline, CDR1 is KGHDR, CDR2 SFDVKD. V was cut by 7 bases and J by 0 bases, with 2 bases left in between.

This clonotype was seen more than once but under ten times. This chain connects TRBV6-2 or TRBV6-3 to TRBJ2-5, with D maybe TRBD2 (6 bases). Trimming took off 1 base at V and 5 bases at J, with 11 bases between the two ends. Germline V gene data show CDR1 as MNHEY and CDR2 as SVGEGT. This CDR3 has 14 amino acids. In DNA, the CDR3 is TGTGCCAGCAGTTACTTGGAGGGGACGGAGACCCAGTACTTC. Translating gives CASSYLEGTETQYF.

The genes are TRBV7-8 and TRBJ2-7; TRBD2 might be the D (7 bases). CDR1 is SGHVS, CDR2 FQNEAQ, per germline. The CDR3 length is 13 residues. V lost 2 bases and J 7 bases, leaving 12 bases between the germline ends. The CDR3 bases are TGTGCCAGCAGCTTATCCGGGGGGCTGGAGCAGTACGTC. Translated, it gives CASSLSGGLEQYV.

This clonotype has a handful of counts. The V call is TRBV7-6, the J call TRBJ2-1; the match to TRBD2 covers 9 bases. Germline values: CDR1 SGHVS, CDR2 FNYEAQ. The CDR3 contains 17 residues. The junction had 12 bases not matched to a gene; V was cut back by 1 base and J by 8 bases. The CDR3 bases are TGTGCCAGCAGCTTAGTGGTTGGCGGGGGGGCCGGGCATGAGCAGTTCTTC. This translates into CASSLVVGGGAGHEQFF.

The DNA of the CDR3 is TGTGCCAGCAGTGAAGTCTGGGCGCGAACCGGGGAGCTGTTTTTT. This translates into CASSEVWARTGELFF. The rearrangement uses TRBV6-1 and TRBJ2-2; no clear D gene. The CDR3 sequence is 15 residues long. The germline V gene encodes CDR1 MNHNS and CDR2 SASEGT. V lost 1 base and J 5 bases, leaving 11 bases between the germline ends.

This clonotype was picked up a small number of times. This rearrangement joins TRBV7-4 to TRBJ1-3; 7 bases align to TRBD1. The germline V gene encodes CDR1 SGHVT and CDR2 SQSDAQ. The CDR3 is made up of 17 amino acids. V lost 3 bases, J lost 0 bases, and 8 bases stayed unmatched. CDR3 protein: CASSFPSDRISGNTIYF. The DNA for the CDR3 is TGTGCCAGCAGCTTCCCTTCGGACAGGATCTCTGGAAACACCATATATTTT. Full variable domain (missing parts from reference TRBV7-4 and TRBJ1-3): GAGVSQSPRYKVAKRGRDVALRCDSISGHVTLYWYRQTLGQGSEVLTYSQSDAQRDKSGRPSGRFSAERPERSVSTLKIQRTEQGDSAVYLCASSFPSDRISGNTIYFGEGSWLTVV.

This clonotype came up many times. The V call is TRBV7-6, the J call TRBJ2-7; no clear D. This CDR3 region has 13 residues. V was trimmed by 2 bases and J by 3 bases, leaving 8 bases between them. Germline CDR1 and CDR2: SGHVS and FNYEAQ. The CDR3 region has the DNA TGTGCCAGCAGCTTAACGGAGAACTACGAGCAGTACTTC. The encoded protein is CASSLTENYEQYF.